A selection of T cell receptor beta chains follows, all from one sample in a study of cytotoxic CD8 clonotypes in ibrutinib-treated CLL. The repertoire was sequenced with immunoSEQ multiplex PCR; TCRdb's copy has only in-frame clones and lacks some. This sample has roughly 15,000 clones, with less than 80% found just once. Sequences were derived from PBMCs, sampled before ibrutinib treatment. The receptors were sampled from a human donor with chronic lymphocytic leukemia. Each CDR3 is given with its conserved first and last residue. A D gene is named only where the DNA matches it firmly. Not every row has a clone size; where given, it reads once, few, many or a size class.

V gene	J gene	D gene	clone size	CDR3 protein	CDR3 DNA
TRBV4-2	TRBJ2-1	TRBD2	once	CASSPTGLAGLFYNEQFF	TGTGCCAGCAGCCCCACGGGACTAGCGGGACTCTTCTACAATGAGCAGTTCTTC
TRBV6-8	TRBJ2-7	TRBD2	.	CASRFLPGLAMGQYF	TGTGCCAGCAGATTCCTGCCGGGACTAGCGATGGGACAGTACTTC
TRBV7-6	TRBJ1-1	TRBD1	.	CASSEGQGNTEAFF	TGTGCCAGCAGCGAGGGACAGGGGAACACTGAAGCTTTCTTT
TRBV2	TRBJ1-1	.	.	CASWGVGPGLVNTEAFF	TGTGCCAGCTGGGGGGTGGGACCGGGGCTGGTGAACACTGAAGCTTTCTTT
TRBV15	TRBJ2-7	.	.	CATSRDPRGVPYEQYF	TGTGCCACCAGCAGAGATCCGAGGGGAGTACCCTACGAGCAGTACTTC
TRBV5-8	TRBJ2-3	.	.	CASRRPSWADTQYF	TGTGCCAGCAGGCGCCCGAGTTGGGCAGATACGCAGTATTTT
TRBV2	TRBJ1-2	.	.	CASTDMNYGYTF	TGTGCCAGTACGGACATGAACTATGGCTACACCTTC
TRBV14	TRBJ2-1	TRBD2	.	CASSHETSGRANEQFF	TGTGCCAGCAGCCACGAGACTAGCGGGAGGGCTAATGAGCAGTTCTTC
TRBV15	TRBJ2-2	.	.	CATSRDRGNTGELFF	TGTGCCACCAGCAGAGACCGAGGAAACACCGGGGAGCTGTTTTTT
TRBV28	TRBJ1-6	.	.	CASTMARSPLHF	TGTGCCAGTACCATGGCGCGTTCACCCCTCCACTTT
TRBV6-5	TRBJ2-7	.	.	CASSLGQGTYEQYF	TGTGCCAGCAGTCTGGGGCAGGGGACCTACGAGCAGTACTTC
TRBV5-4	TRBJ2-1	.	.	CASRPGGGGAYNEQFF	TGTGCCAGCAGACCCGGAGGGGGAGGGGCCTACAATGAGCAGTTCTTC
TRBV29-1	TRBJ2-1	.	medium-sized	CSVVKGPTRDEQFF	TGCAGCGTGGTCAAGGGGCCTACGCGTGATGAGCAGTTCTTC
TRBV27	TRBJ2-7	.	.	CASRPPGAVNEQYF	TGTGCCAGCAGGCCCCCAGGGGCTGTTAACGAGCAGTACTTC
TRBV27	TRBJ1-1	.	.	CASSLQKGPRGSAFF	TGTGCCAGCAGTTTACAAAAGGGACCCCGTGGAAGCGCTTTCTTT
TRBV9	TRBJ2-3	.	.	CASSVGNPDTQYF	TGTGCCAGCAGCGTAGGGAACCCGGATACGCAGTATTTT
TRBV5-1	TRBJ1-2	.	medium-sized	CASSWSTETANYGYTF	TGCGCCAGCAGCTGGTCGACCGAGACCGCGAACTATGGCTACACCTTC
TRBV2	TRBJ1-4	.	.	CASSEYGGMNEKLFF	TGTGCCAGCAGTGAATACGGGGGAATGAATGAAAAACTGTTTTTT
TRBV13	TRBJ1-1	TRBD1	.	CASSQNNRSRTGVKRRTEAFF	TGTGCCAGCAGCCAAAATAACCGCTCCAGGACAGGGGTAAAGAGGAGGACTGAAGCTTTCTTT
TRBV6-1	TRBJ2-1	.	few	CASTPQPLNEQFF	TGTGCCAGCACCCCCCAGCCCTTAAACGAGCAGTTCTTC
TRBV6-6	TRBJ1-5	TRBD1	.	CASRRGQGWDQPQHF	TGTGCCAGCCGTAGGGGGCAGGGATGGGATCAGCCCCAGCATTTT
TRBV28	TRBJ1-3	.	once	CASRGGTSYGNTIYF	TGTGCCAGCAGAGGGGGGACTTCGTATGGAAACACCATATATTTT
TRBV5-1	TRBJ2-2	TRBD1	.	CASSSGQGGELFF	TGCGCCAGCAGCTCTGGACAGGGCGGGGAGCTGTTTTTT
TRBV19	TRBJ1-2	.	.	CASSQRINYGYTF	TGTGCCAGTAGCCAGAGAATAAACTATGGCTACACCTTC
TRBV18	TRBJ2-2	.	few	CASSPPAGTGELFF	TGTGCCAGCTCACCACCGGCGGGAACCGGGGAGCTGTTTTTT
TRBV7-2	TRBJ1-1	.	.	CASSLAGSSFDRAFF	TGTGCCAGCAGCTTAGCGGGTTCGTCATTTGATAGGGCTTTCTTT
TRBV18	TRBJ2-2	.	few	CASSPQLVSTGGELFF	TGTGCCAGCTCACCACAGTTGGTCTCGACCGGCGGGGAGCTGTTTTTT
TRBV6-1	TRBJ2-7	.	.	CASRRVTSYEQYF	TGTGCCAGTCGGCGTGTTACCTCCTACGAGCAGTACTTC
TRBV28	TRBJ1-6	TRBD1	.	CASSLGVTNRGRTYNSPLHF	TGTGCCAGCAGTTTGGGCGTCACTAACAGGGGGCGCACCTATAATTCACCCCTCCACTTT
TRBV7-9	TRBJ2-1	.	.	CASSLAGSYNEQFF	TGTGCCAGCAGCTTAGCGGGATCCTACAATGAGCAGTTCTTC
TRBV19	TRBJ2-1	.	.	CASRTDSPYNEQFF	TGTGCCAGTAGGACGGACAGCCCCTACAATGAGCAGTTCTTC